This TCR beta chain is drawn from a study of blood T cell repertoires in COVID-19. Study background: The study drew acute and convalescent COVID-19 samples from the United States, Italy and Spain. PBMCs, B-cell-depleted T cells, or T cells were the source of the cDNA or gDNA that made up the material.

The Seattle patients, enrolled during active infection, were followed longitudinally. Study processing details: How many nucleated cells were present was estimated from reference gene primer amplification. Assay: immunoSEQ multiplex PCR; the TCRdb copy retains only in-frame clones and omits some. V and J calls and clone size are given by that table; D and trimming were obtained from the DNA. The sample includes 150,000 to 200,000 clones, just under 85% of them seen just once. The CDR3 extends over 13 amino acids. Trimming removed 7 bases from V and 7 bases from J; junction bases left unmatched: 2. Germline CDR1 reads WNHNN; CDR2 reads SYGVQD (reference sequence).

The chain combines TRBV10-1 with TRBJ2-2, with 11 positions matching TRBD1. The sequenced material came from peripheral blood. The receptor was derived from a man aged 55 to 69 with COVID-19, enrolled during active disease. Here the CDR3 DNA reads TGCGCCAGCAAGGGACAGGGGGTCGGGGAGCTGTTTTTT. Protein product: CASKGQGVGELFF.